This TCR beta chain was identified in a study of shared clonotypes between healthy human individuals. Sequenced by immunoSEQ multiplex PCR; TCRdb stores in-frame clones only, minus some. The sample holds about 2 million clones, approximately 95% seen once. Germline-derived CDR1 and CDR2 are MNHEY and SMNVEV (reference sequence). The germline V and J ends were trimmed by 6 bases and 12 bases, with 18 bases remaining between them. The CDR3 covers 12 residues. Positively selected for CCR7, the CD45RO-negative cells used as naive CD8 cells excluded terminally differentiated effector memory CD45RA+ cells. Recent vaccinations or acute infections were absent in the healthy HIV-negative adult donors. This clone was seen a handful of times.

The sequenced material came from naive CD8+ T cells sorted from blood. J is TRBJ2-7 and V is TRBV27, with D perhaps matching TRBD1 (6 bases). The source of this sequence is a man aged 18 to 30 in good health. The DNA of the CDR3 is TGTGCCAGCAGGCCGAGGGGGACCGAGACGTACTTC. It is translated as CASRPRGTETYF.